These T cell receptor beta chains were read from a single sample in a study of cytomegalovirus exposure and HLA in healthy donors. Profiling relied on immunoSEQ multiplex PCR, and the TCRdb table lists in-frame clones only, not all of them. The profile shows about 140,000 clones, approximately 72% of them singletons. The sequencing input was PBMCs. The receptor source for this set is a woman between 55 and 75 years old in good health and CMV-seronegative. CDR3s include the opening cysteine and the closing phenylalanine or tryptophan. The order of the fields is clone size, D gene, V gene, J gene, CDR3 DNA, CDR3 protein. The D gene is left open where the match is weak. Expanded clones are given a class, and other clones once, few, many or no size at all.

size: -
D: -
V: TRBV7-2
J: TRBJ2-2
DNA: TGTGCCAGCAGCCCAAGAGCAGGGGTGGTCACCGGGGAGCTGTTTTTT
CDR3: CASSPRAGVVTGELFF

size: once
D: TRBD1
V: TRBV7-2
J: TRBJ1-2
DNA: TGTGCCAGCAGCTTAGCCCCGCCCACCGCACAGGGGGCGGGTGGCTACACCTTC
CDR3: CASSLAPPTAQGAGGYTF

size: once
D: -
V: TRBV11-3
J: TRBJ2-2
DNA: TGTGCCAGCAGCCCAATCTTAGGAGGAGGGGACGGGGAGCTGTTTTTT
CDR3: CASSPILGGGDGELFF

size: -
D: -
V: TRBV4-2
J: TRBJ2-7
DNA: TGTGCCAGCAGCCGAGGGGGGGGCTACGAGCAGTACTTC
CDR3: CASSRGGGYEQYF

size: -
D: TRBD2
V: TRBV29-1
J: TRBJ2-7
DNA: TGCAGCGTTGAAGTAACTAGCGGGCCCTCCTACGAGCAGTACTTC
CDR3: CSVEVTSGPSYEQYF

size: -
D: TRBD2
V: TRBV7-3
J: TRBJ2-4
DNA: TGTGCCAGCAGCTCGGCGGGGGGCGCCGGAAACATTCAGTACTTC
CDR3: CASSSAGGAGNIQYF

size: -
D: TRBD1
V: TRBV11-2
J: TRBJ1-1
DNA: TGTGCCAGCACCCTCGGGACAGGGCGATCTGAAGCTTTCTTT
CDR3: CASTLGTGRSEAFF

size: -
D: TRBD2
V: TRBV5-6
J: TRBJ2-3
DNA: TGTGCCAGCAGCCTAACTAGCGGCCGTACAGATACGCAGTATTTT
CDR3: CASSLTSGRTDTQYF

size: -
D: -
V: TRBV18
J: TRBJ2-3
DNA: TGTGCCAGCTCACAAACTTCCCCCGGCCGACCGGAGACGCAGTATTTT
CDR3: CASSQTSPGRPETQYF

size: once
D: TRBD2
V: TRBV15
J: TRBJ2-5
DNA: TGTGCCACCAGCGCGGCGGGGGGAAAGGAGACCCAGTACTTC
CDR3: CATSAAGGKETQYF